This T cell receptor beta chain was found in a study of blood T cells in healthy people across ages. Notes on the study in general: Comparison with aged donors showed that long-lived donors had more naive CD4+ cells and higher diversity. PBMCs left unsorted prevented a conclusive naive versus antigen-experienced comparison.

Primers used in a second PCR of roughly 7 to 12 cycles were a sample-barcoded 5' primer and a J-beta primer mix. Every individual sample yielded 2.5 million or more paired-end reads (each containing CDR3). TCRdb used MiXCR to reprocess the 5' RACE reads, holding one entry per CDR3 protein. The sample has approximately 770,000 distinct CDR3 sequences, 55% to 70% seen once; the top ten hold about 20%. This clonotype is a singleton in its sample. Its cognate antigen is unknown. The length of the CDR3 is 12 residues. V was clipped by 1 base and J by 11 bases, with 11 bases between them. Germline values: CDR1 SEHNR, CDR2 FQNEAQ (reference sequence).

What was sequenced was blood. The rearrangement joins TRBV7-9 to TRBJ2-5; D remains unclear. The sequence was obtained from a man aged 25 to 45 in good health. CDR3 nucleotide sequence: TGTGCCAGCAGCTTAGACTACCTGGAGCAGTACTTC. Encoded protein: CASSLDYLEQYF. Combining the CDR3 with reference TRBV7-9 and TRBJ2-5 gives the whole variable domain DTGVSQNPRHKITKRGQNVTFRCDPISEHNRLYWYRQTLGQGPEFLTYFQNEAQLEKSRLLSDRFSAERPKGSFSTLEIQRTEQGDSAMYLCASSLDYLEQYFGPGTRLLVL.